This T cell receptor (beta chain) was sequenced during a study of T cell repertoires in cytomegalovirus infection. On the study more broadly: CMV infection plus the matching HLA type was flagged by public TCR beta signatures. Study-level results: HLA-C-restricted, CMV-specific TCR beta clonotypes were dominant ex vivo. Cumulative public TCR beta family frequency identified carriers of CMV plus the relevant HLA.

Of note for this clonotype: Its antigen is unidentified.

V gave up 3 bases and J gave up 7 bases, with 13 bases separating them. Per germline, CDR1 DFQATT and CDR2 SNEGSKA (reference sequence). The CDR3 extends over 13 amino acids. Using its own MiXCR run on the reads, TCRdb lists one record per CDR3 protein. In the table there are a few hundred thousand distinct CDR3 sequences, 17% of which are singletons. The sequencing sample was made of PBMCs. The origin of this receptor is a human donor in good health (CMV status not recorded). Some clones in this sample may be carry-over from other donors' samples. The chain carries TRBV20-1 and TRBJ1-5, with D uncertain. This CDR3 is CSASLMEAQPQHF. As DNA, the CDR3 is TGCAGTGCTAGTCTCATGGAGGCCCAGCCCCAGCATTTT.